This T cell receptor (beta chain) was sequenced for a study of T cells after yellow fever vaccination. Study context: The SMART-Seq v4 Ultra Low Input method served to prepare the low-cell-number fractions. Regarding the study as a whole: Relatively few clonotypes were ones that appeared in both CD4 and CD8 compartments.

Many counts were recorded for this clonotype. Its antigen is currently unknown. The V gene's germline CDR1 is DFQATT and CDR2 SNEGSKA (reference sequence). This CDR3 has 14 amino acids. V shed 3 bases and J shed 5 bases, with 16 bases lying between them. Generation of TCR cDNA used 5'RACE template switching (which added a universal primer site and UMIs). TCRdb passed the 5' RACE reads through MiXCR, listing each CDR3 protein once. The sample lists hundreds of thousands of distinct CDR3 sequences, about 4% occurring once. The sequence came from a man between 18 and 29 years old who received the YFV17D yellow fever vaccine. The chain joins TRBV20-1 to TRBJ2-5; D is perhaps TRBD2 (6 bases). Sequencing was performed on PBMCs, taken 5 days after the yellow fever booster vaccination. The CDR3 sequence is CSASESRRGETQYF. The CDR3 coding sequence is TGCAGTGCTAGCGAATCTAGGAGGGGCGAGACCCAGTACTTC.